Detailed here is one TCR beta chain. These data belong to a study of blood T cell dynamics during melanoma immunotherapy. The time point was: pre-treatment baseline. Clones were read by immunoSEQ multiplex PCR, and TCRdb kept only the in-frame ones, dropping some. Here the sample spans 14,000 or so clones, over 75% being singletons. V was clipped by 1 base and J by 6 bases, with 7 bases between them. The CDR3 is made up of 13 amino acids. Germline V lookup: CDR1 SNHLY, CDR2 FYNNEI. The sequenced sample was blood, obtained from a patient treated with checkpoint blockade. The rearrangement uses TRBV2 and TRBJ1-5; D unclear. This TCR was recovered from a human donor with melanoma. For the CDR3, the DNA is TGTGCCAGCAGTGAAGACCATGGTCAGCCCCAGCATTTT. This codes for CASSEDHGQPQHF.